This TCR beta chain appears in the sequencing data of a study of blood T cell repertoires in COVID-19. Study details: Donors in the United States, Italy and Spain gave samples during acute or convalescent COVID-19. PBMCs, B-cell-depleted T cells, or T cells provided the cDNA or gDNA that made up the material.

Original methodology: Reference gene primers were amplified, and this amplification served to estimate nucleated cell counts. Profiled with immunoSEQ multiplex PCR; TCRdb holds only in-frame clones, not every one. V and J calls and clone size follow that table, whereas D and trimming were derived from the DNA. The sample lists roughly 200,000 clones; more than 70% were seen once. In this sample, this clone turned up many times. This CDR3 comprises 15 residues. Germline V gives CDR1 MNHNS, CDR2 SASEGT. V dropped 0 bases and J dropped 6; count of bases not matched to a gene: 7. The receptor comes from a man younger than 30 with active or convalescent COVID-19. V and J are TRBV6-1 and TRBJ1-2, with 7 bases fitting TRBD1. The sequencing sample was made of peripheral blood. Here the CDR3 reads CASSEAEDRVNGYTF. The CDR3 DNA is TGTGCCAGCAGTGAAGCGGAAGACAGGGTCAATGGCTACACCTTC.